The TCR beta chain under discussion was sequenced for a study of CD8 T cells in Susac syndrome (dated by TCRdb to between 2018 and 2021). As for the study more broadly: Of the Susac syndrome patients who were sequenced, fewer than ten were in clinical remission while roughly six had clinically active disease. At blood withdrawal, Susac syndrome patients were therapy-naive, treated with corticosteroids (with IVIg additionally given to some), or treated with IVIg alone. CD8+ T cell repertoire clonality was compared between some 12 healthy donors, approximately 14 Susac syndrome patients and roughly 15 multiple sclerosis patients. The study used repertoire sequencing to test whether antigen drove CD8+ T cell activation and differentiation in Susac syndrome. Summary of the overall study and its limitations: Around 15 Susac-specific public clones were identified in the total CD8+ repertoire, and roughly five Susac-specific public clones were identified in the CD8+ TEMRA repertoire. The number of individuals in the TCR sequencing and HLA analysis was recognized as being relatively small. Susac syndrome CD8+ repertoires showed clonal expansion, highest in CD8+ TEMRA cells and greater in clinically active than remitting patients.

RNA was extracted using the RNeasy kit, and about 0.5 to 1 microgram was reverse transcribed with random hexamers. The immunoSEQ multiplex PCR assay, covering 54 Vbeta and 13 Jbeta segments, was used to amplify TCR beta CDR3 regions. To correct PCR amplification bias, a synthetic template baseline was used for both primer optimization and computational correction. The source study handled its data this way. Reads were assigned to V, D and J genes according to IMGT and analyzed in immunoSEQ Analyzer, with only productive sequences retained. Clonality was calculated as one minus the Shannon entropy normalized by log2 of the number of productive unique sequences. For each patient and control, public and private clones were evaluated among the 100 most prevalent clones. A clone was defined as Susac-specific if it was absent from the healthy and MS cohorts, from about 1,100 published viral clones and from other ImmuneACCESS disease sequences. TCRdb reworked the public reads: Q25 trimming with fastp, MiXCR clone assembly, productive beta chains retained. Each entry is one CDR3 protein sequence, shown with its most common DNA and genes. It is TCRdb's table, rather than the study itself, that gives the V and J calls and clone size. The sample includes 75,000 to 100,000 distinct CDR3 sequences, with approximately 95% observed a single time. The ten largest clones take up roughly 0.5% of the sample.

V and J lose 5 bases and 10 bases, and a span of 12 bases separates them. The CDR3 holds 12 amino acids from the cysteine to the phenylalanine. The read is trimmed to its CDR3 DNA, 36 bases read in frame from base 1. CDR1 and CDR2, per the germline V gene (reference sequence), are MNHNY and SVGAGI. Peripheral blood CD8+ and CD4+ T cells from healthy donors, Susac syndrome patients and multiple sclerosis patients were profiled using high-throughput TCR beta sequencing. Recently defined diagnostic criteria for definite or probable disease were met by the Susac syndrome patients. Bulk CD8+ and CD4+ T cells were purified by magnetic negative isolation, whereas CD8+ TEMRA cells were enriched by FACS. Blood was drawn into EDTA tubes, processed within 24 hours, and PBMCs were isolated by density gradient centrifugation. PBMCs intended for TCR sequencing were cryopreserved in liquid nitrogen and thawed later in a water bath at 37 degrees C. The sorted or isolated CD4+, CD8+ and CD8+ TEMRA cells had a purity of 90% or higher.

In the case of this clonotype: The antigen it binds to is not known. The sample holds no much larger clone one base away, and base qualities are not on file.

The sequence is built from TRBV6-6 and TRBJ2-1; no D gene call is confident. The origin of this receptor is a human donor with Susac syndrome. The source material was CD8+ T cells from PBMCs. The CDR3 here reads CASSLGRPEQFF. The DNA sequence is given as TGTGCCAGCAGTCTCGGGCGCCCGGAGCAGTTCTTC.